This TCR beta chain was identified during a study of T-cell memory formation after mild COVID-19. Study-level findings and limits: A balance of CD4 and CD8 characterized clones contracting day 15 to 85, whereas later expanders leaned CD4+.

Each CDR3 protein gets one entry after TCRdb re-called the 5' RACE reads with MiXCR. Here the sample spans 450,000 or so distinct CDR3 sequences, about 19% being singletons. Only a few counts were recorded for this clonotype. The antigen remains unidentified. V lost 5 bases to trimming and J lost 3 bases; unmatched junction nucleotides: 10. Per the germline V gene, CDR1 is MNHNY and CDR2 is SVGAGI (reference sequence). The length of the CDR3 is 16 residues. The material sequenced was PBMCs or a T cell subset sorted from them (not recorded which). This sequence joins TRBV6-6 and TRBJ2-1; 7 bases fit TRBD2. The TCR comes from an adult woman who had mild COVID-19 (a few samples of this study predate the infection). Cell type and time point are not known. CDR3 DNA sequence: TGTGCCAGCAGTACCCCCCGGGGGGAGATCTACAATGAGCAGTTCTTC. This translates into CASSTPRGEIYNEQFF.